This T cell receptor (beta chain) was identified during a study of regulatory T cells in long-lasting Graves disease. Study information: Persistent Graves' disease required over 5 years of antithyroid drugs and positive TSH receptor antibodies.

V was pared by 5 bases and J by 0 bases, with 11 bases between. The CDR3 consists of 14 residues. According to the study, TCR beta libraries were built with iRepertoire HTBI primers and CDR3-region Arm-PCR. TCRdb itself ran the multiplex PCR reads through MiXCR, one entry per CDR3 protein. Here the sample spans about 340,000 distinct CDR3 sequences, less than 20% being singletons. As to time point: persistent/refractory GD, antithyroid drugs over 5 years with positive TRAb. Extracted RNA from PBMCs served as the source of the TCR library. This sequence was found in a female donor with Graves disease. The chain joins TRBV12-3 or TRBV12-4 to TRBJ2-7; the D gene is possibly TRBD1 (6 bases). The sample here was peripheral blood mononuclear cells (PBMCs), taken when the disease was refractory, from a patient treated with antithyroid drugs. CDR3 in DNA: TGTGCCAGCAGTAAAACAGGGACCTCCTACGAGCAGTACTTC. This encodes CASSKTGTSYEQYF.